The text below deals with one T cell receptor beta chain. The antigen it binds to is not known. Nothing much larger sits one base from this clone, and base qualities are not available. The cohort consisted of 666 healthy bone marrow donors. All cohort members were sampled while nominally healthy, although unrecorded immune exposures were likely present. The donor was CMV seronegative and belonged to the group of approximately 320 seronegative cohort members. Each donor provided a peripheral blood sample, and peripheral blood mononuclear cells were used for TCR beta sequencing. Genomic DNA extraction from the blood cell samples was performed with the Qiagen DNeasy Blood Extraction Kit. The record originates from a study of cytomegalovirus exposure and HLA in healthy donors (dated by TCRdb to the late 2010s). With regard to the full study: An earlier analysis of some 600 of the donors reported roughly 300 Gb of sequence data and 117 million unique TCR beta sequences obtained from about 170 million T cells. Roughly 300 gigabases of sequencing data and approximately 80 million unique TCR sequences were included in an early release covering several hundred HLA-typed donors. The study combined high-throughput TCR immunosequencing, statistical association of individual TCRs with disease status, and machine learning to predict cytomegalovirus infection status. Typing coverage varied by locus: roughly 620-640 donors for A, B, C, DRB1 and DQB1; 522 for DQA1; nearly 610 for DPA1; around 450 for DPB1. A later analysis re-analyzed previously published TCR beta repertoires from about 730 donors and added high-resolution HLA genotyping to study TCR occurrence patterns. Roughly five DR-DQ haplotypes were handled as single units for association and clustering, since linkage in the cohort was strong. Class I and class II HLA loci were covered by the typing at four-digit resolution. Genome-wide SNP genotypes for about three fifths of the roughly 700 donors were used in a later genetic analysis, which treated that subset as a discovery cohort. All discovery cohort repertoires had been generated on a single sequencing platform. The T cell repertoires of 670 or so subjects were profiled by immunosequencing and related to cytomegalovirus serostatus. Among the approximately 400 genotyped donors, under 90% belonged to the genetic ancestry cluster associated with self-reported Caucasian donors. Across around 400 genotyped donors of the cohort, an average of approximately 200,000 unique TCR beta nucleotide sequences per donor were sequenced, and roughly 17% of those sequences were non-productive. The later analysis used no new phenotypic data to find candidate immune exposures, relying instead on TCR beta sequences and their occurrence across donors. A separate validation cohort of over a hundred different subjects was used in addition to the roughly 700-subject first cohort. Donor age, sex, ethnicity and CMV serostatus were compiled together with the repertoire data. In an earlier analysis of more than 550 of the donors, high-throughput TCR beta sequencing was used to judge whether each TCR beta V gene segment behaved as functional or pseudogenic. The aim of the study was to test whether cataloging public T cell receptors could identify signatures of past pathogen exposure. Beyond this particular receptor, the publication reports: In a later genetic analysis, a missense DCLRE1C variant was associated with V-gene and J-gene trimming of TCR beta chains, and the association was replicated in an independent cohort. A group of highly shared sequence variants was considered likely to be a technical artifact of the sequencing pipeline. According to a later genetic analysis, donors in an Asian-associated ancestry cluster had fewer N-insertions in productive TCRs than the roughly 670-donor mean. At a false discovery rate of 0.05, a later analysis linked under 20,000 TCR beta sequences to specific HLA alleles. CMV serostatus was the only immune exposure information available for the cohort. Strong co-occurrence of HLA alleles, especially DR and DQ, made assigning TCR associations to individual alleles difficult. Cytomegalovirus status was reported to be diagnosed by the classifier with high specificity and sensitivity in both the original and validation cohorts. A further reported finding was that TCR beta sequences accurately predicted the HLA-A and HLA-B alleles for most subjects in the first cohort. Some IMGT-functional V segments, including TRBV6-2 and TRBV6-3, could not be told apart with the 87-base-pair reads, so those segments were excluded. Correlated functional status among segregating V segments might reflect linkage disequilibrium, but an unknown experimental factor could not be ruled out. The presence/absence analyses assumed that sequencing depth was roughly uniform across donors, and that assumption may not be true. Most TCR sequences were observed very rarely across donors, whereas some public TCRs were present in many individuals. In the study, some 160 TCR beta chains were listed as associated with cytomegalovirus. In an earlier analysis of several hundred of the donors, most TCR beta V segments were observed in productive rearrangements about 87% or about 30% of the time, broadly matching IMGT annotations. Compared with equally common non-associated chains, HLA-associated TCR beta chains in a later analysis were more clonally expanded and had lower generation probabilities. A later analysis found that most CMV-associated TCR beta chains appeared HLA-restricted, with HLA associations seemingly driven largely by CMV exposure. Because counts were too low, approximately 15 rarely observed V segments, including chromosome 9 orphons, were excluded from the earlier analysis of about 500 of the donors. In a later analysis, the rate of TCR association differed among HLA loci, with DRB1 alleles having the most associated TCRs and HLA-C alleles having the fewest. According to the authors, the approach could potentially be generalized to other disease states and immunological phenotypes. Because HLA typing was unavailable for some donors at each locus, only the typed subset was used in association tests. In vitro tests confirmed that three of the cytomegalovirus-associated TCR beta chains recognize cytomegalovirus antigens. This cohort had only TCR beta chains sequenced, and the lack of alpha or paired-chain data limited which features could be detected. Several of the top co-occurrence clusters appeared to be linked to parvovirus B19, influenza, CMV and Epstein-Barr virus, according to a later analysis.

From the cysteine through the phenylalanine, the CDR3 covers 15 amino acids. The sequence is cut down to CDR3 DNA, 45 bases in frame from base 1. Deletion took 0 bases off V and 5 bases off J, with a span of 14 bases between the germline ends. As encoded in the germline V gene, CDR1 is SGHDT while CDR2 is YYEEEE. Receptor amplification or capture employed the immunoSEQ multiplex PCR assay. For the multiplex PCR, a mixture combining 60 forward primers for TCR Vbeta segments and 13 reverse primers for TCR Jbeta segments was used. Amplification of the CDR3 region of rearranged TCR beta genes was performed with a multiplex PCR assay on genomic DNA. The amplified TCR beta libraries were sequenced on the Illumina HiSeq System as 87-base-pair reads. Regarding the original processing steps: Across the 670 or so repertoires, a later analysis counted roughly 77 million unique TCR beta chains, roughly 11 million of which were shared by at least two donors. To remove PCR and sequencing errors, raw reads were error-corrected and collapsed into unique sequences using a nearest-neighbor algorithm that merged closely related sequences. V, D and J gene segments were assigned by aligning CDR3 sequences to IMGT reference sequences. For a sequence to be retained, a match of at least six nucleotides to both a V gene segment and a J gene segment was required. Rearrangements were called productive when the CDR3 lacked stop codons and stayed in frame with V and J; all others were non-productive. CDR3 was defined according to IMGT convention as the region running from the second conserved V-encoded cysteine to the conserved J-encoded phenylalanine. In an earlier analysis of around 570 of the donors, sequences lacking an unambiguous match to a single V gene segment were excluded. An earlier analysis of approximately 590 of the donors called V segments functional above 56.7% productive rearrangements and segregating when the between-donor standard deviation exceeded 5%. A statistical classification framework was developed to diagnose cytomegalovirus status using the catalog of TCR beta chain sequences. V and J gene assignment, in a later analysis, came from comparing TCR nucleotide sequences with IMGT/GENE-DB human TR gene sequences. The TCRdist pipeline was used in a later analysis to assign CDR3 sequences and most-parsimonious VDJ recombination scenarios. In a later analysis, every TCR beta chain was defined by the combination of its CDR3 amino acid sequence and its V-gene family, and reads without a unique V-gene family were dropped. To address suspected cross-contamination and a sequencing artifact, a later analysis removed 450 to 700 highly shared, low-generation-probability nucleotide sequences. A later analysis calculated a clonal expansion index for each public chain from normalized within-repertoire ranks of inferred template counts. In a later analysis, generation probabilities were computed using a VDJ recombination model fitted to out-of-frame rearrangements, and the results were checked against IGoR. In a later analysis, hypergeometric tests were used to score TCR-TCR, TCR-HLA and TCR-CMV co-occurrence, with a repertoire-size bias correction applied to TCR pairs. To estimate false discovery rates, a later analysis permuted the HLA or CMV assignments 20 times. In a later analysis, co-occurring TCRs were grouped using DBSCAN, and TCRdist sequence similarity was added for clustering within HLA-allele-positive subsets. For co-occurrence clustering, repertoires with fewer than 30,000 or more than 120,000 public chains were excluded, along with five repertoires with anomalous nucleotide sharing. Held by TCRdb, this immuneACCESS table contains in-frame sequences only and omits some clones. Under half of the omission traces to an unresolved V gene where checked; the cause of the rest is unknown. The V and J calls and clone size come from that table; D and trimming were worked out from the DNA. This sample comprises fewer than 200,000 clones, around 74% of them detected only once. The biggest ten clones account for around 2.1% of the sample.

The receptor comes from a female donor in good health and CMV-seronegative. The chain is encoded by TRBV5-6 joined to TRBJ1-1; 6 matching bases give a weak D call of TRBD1. Sequencing used PBMCs. The CDR3 protein sequence reads: CASSLAGVRRTEAFF. The DNA sequence follows: TGTGCCAGCAGCTTGGCAGGGGTAAGGAGAACTGAAGCTTTCTTT. Full variable domain (CDR3 extended with the reference TRBV5-6 and TRBJ1-1 proteins): DAGVTQSPTHLIKTRGQQVTLRCSPKSGHDTVSWYQQALGQGPQFIFQYYEEEERQRGNFPDRFSGHQFPNYSSELNVNALLLGDSALYLCASSLAGVRRTEAFFGQGTRLTVV.